This T cell receptor (beta chain) was captured in a study of blood T cell repertoires in COVID-19. About the research overall: Collection of acute and convalescent COVID-19 samples took place in the United States, Italy and Spain. In each case, the material was cDNA or gDNA derived from T cells, B-cell-depleted T cells, or PBMCs.

Enrolment of Seattle patients took place during active infection, and they were followed longitudinally. In the original workflow: Amplified reference gene primers provided the basis for estimating nucleated cell counts. TCRdb's table, derived via immunoSEQ multiplex PCR, lists solely in-frame clones and lacks some. The V and J calls and clone size were taken over from that table, and D and trimming were inferred from the DNA. The sample yields approximately 70,000 clones, approximately 90% seen once. The sample holds one count of this clone. V was clipped by 3 bases and J by 5 bases, with 10 bases between them. CDR1 DFQATT and CDR2 SNEGSKA come from the germline V gene (reference sequence). The CDR3 has 12 amino acids.

The source material was peripheral blood. This clonotype was obtained from a woman between 50 and 59 years old with COVID-19, enrolled during active disease. The J gene is TRBJ2-5, the V gene TRBV20-1; D gene unclear. CDR3 in amino acids: CSASPIRETQYF. CDR3 DNA: TGCAGTGCTAGTCCGATCCGGGAGACCCAGTACTTC.